This record concerns one TCR beta chain sequence. Assay: immunoSEQ multiplex PCR; the TCRdb copy retains only in-frame clones and omits some. The table has 120,000 to 150,000 clones, more than 90% seen once. This sample is drawn from a study of control samples from healthy donors and cancer patients. CDR1 MNHEY and CDR2 SMNVEV come from the germline V gene (reference sequence). V was shortened by 3 bases and J by 10 bases, with 10 bases between the two germline ends. The CDR3 runs 13 residues. This TCR came from a young man in good health. The rearrangement joins TRBV27 to TRBJ1-6; D call uncertain. Sequencing was performed on blood. The CDR3 reads CASSFGFGSPLHF. The DNA for the CDR3 is TGTGCCAGCAGTTTCGGATTCGGATCACCCCTCCACTTT.